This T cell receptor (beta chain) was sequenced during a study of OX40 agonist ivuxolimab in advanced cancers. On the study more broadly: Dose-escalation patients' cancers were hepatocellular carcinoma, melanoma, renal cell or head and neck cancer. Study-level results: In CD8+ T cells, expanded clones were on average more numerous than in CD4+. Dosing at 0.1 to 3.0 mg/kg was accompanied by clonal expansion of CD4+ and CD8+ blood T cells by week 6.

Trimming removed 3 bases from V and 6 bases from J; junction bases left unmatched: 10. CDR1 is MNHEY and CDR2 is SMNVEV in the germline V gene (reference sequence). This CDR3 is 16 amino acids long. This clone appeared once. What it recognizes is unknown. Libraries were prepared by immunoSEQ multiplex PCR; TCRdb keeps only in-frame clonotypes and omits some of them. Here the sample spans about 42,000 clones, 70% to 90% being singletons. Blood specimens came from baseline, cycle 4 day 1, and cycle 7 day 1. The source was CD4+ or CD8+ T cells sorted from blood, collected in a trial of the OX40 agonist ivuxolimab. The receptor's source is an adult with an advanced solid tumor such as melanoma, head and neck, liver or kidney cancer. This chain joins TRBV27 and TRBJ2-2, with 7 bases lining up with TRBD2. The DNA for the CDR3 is TGTGCCAGCAGTTTTCGGGCGGGAGATGGCCCCGGGGAGCTGTTTTTT. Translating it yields CASSFRAGDGPGELFF.